These 20 T cell receptor beta chains came from one sample sequenced in a study of CD8 T cells in ankylosing spondylitis. TCRdb called the 5' RACE reads again in MiXCR, with one record for every CDR3 protein. This sample has 300,000 to 350,000 distinct CDR3 sequences; under 15% occur once, and the top ten carry around 1%. The material sequenced was blood, either unsorted or a sorted T cell fraction (not recorded which). These receptors all stem from a male donor with ankylosing spondylitis or in good health (not recorded which).

CDR3 DNA sequence: TGTGCCAGCAGCCCCCACGGTTATGGCACCGGGGAGCTGTTTTTT. It translates to CASSPHGYGTGELFF. This chain connects TRBV7-8 to TRBJ2-2; D gene unclear. In germline, CDR1 is SGHVS, CDR2 FQNEAQ. The V end was cut by 5 bases, the J end by 4 bases, with 14 bases between. The CDR3 has 15 amino acids.

This clonotype has at least ten counts. CDR3 sequence reads: CASSQAGANNAGYTF. For the CDR3, the DNA is TGTGCCAGCAGCCAAGCAGGGGCGAACAACGCCGGCTACACCTTC. This chain links TRBV3-1 with TRBJ1-2; D is perhaps TRBD1 (6 bases). CDR1 is LGHDT and CDR2 is YNNKEL in the germline V gene (reference sequence). V lost 1 base and J 8 bases, leaving 17 bases between the germline ends. The CDR3 is 15 residues long.

The chain is built from TRBV7-9 and TRBJ2-1; a weak D match, TRBD2 (7 bases). The V end was cut by 2 bases, the J end by 15 bases, with 14 bases between. CDR3 length equals 12 residues. Germline V gene lookup returns CDR1 SEHNR and CDR2 FQNEAQ (reference sequence). The CDR3 region is CASSLSRGAVFF. The CDR3 DNA reads as TGTGCCAGCAGCTTATCTCGGGGGGCTGTGTTCTTC.

This sequence joins TRBV2 and TRBJ2-3, with a possible D match to TRBD2 (6 bases). This CDR3 is 14 amino acids long. With 8 bases removed from V and 3 bases from J, the gap between germline ends came to 15 bases. The V gene's germline CDR1 is SNHLY and CDR2 FYNNEI. The CDR3, as DNA: TGTGCCAGCGGTCGGACTAAAGGAACAGATACGCAGTATTTT. Protein sequence: CASGRTKGTDTQYF.

This clonotype appeared many times. The V gene is TRBV25-1, the J gene TRBJ1-5; tentative D call: TRBD1 (5 bases). Trimming took 1 base from V and 6 from J, leaving 7 bases between them. CDR3 length: 13 amino acids. Germline CDR1 MGHDK, CDR2 SYGVNS. In DNA form, the CDR3 reads TGTGCCAGCAGTGAATCGGGGCGTCAGCCCCAGCATTTT. It codes for CASSESGRQPQHF.

This clonotype was counted a few times. The chain joins TRBV6-1 to TRBJ2-1; 7 nucleotides agree with TRBD1. Germline V gives CDR1 MNHNS, CDR2 SASEGT. The CDR3 has 13 amino acids. Germline trimming cut 7 bases from V and 8 bases from J; bases unmatched to any gene: 8. CDR3 in amino acids: CASTTGIEDEQFF. The CDR3 nucleotides are TGTGCCAGCACGACAGGGATCGAGGATGAGCAGTTCTTC.

The genes are TRBV10-3 and TRBJ2-2; 8 nucleotides align to TRBD2. J was trimmed by 0 bases and V by 3 bases; bases with no gene match: 6. The CDR3 has 17 residues. Per the germline V gene, CDR1 is ENHRY and CDR2 is SYGVKD. Here the CDR3 reads CAISDVLAGTNTGELFF. The CDR3, as DNA: TGTGCCATCAGTGATGTGTTAGCGGGAACGAACACCGGGGAGCTGTTTTTT.

This clonotype was seen many times. The chain links TRBV6-5 to TRBJ1-2; maybe TRBD1 (5 bases). Between the trimmed V and J ends, which lost 7 bases and 6 bases, there was a span of 12 bases. The CDR3 covers 12 residues. Germline assignment: CDR1 MNHEY and CDR2 SVGAGI. CDR3: CASTQRGDGYTF. For the CDR3, the DNA is TGTGCCAGCACCCAGCGGGGGGATGGCTACACCTTC.

The chain is built from TRBV5-5 and TRBJ1-1, with TRBD1 as a possible D gene (6 bases). Trimming stripped 3 bases from V and 7 bases from J, with 13 bases between. This CDR3 spans 13 amino acids. The germline CDR1 and CDR2 sequences are SGHKS and YYEKEE (reference sequence). Here the CDR3 reads CASSSGTYSEAFF. The CDR3 coding sequence is TGTGCCAGCAGCTCGGGGACATACAGTGAAGCTTTCTTT.

This clonotype was found many times. The J gene is TRBJ2-2, the V gene TRBV27; D call uncertain. The CDR3 spans 13 residues. Trimming pared 1 base from V and 7 bases from J, leaving 7 bases between. The germline V gene has CDR1 MNHEY and CDR2 SMNVEV (reference sequence). This CDR3 is CASSLFGLGELFF. CDR3 in DNA: TGTGCCAGCAGTTTATTTGGGCTCGGGGAGCTGTTTTTT.

In nucleotides, the CDR3 is TGCGCCAGCAGCTCCCCAGGGGGCCTTGACGAGCAGTACTTC. Protein product: CASSSPGGLDEQYF. V is TRBV5-1 and J is TRBJ2-7; 8 bases map to TRBD1. Losses at the gene ends were 3 bases for V and 5 bases for J; bases not matched to a gene: 7. The germline CDR1 and CDR2 sequences are SGHRS and YFSETQ. CDR3 length equals 14 residues.

In its sample, this clonotype was seen a few times. V and J are TRBV20-1 and TRBJ2-3; no firm D call. Germline CDR1 and CDR2: DFQATT and SNEGSKA (reference sequence). V lost 5 bases and J 0 bases, leaving 15 bases between the germline ends. CDR3 length: 15 amino acids. CDR3 amino acids: CSAFSTSWSTDTQYF. As DNA, the CDR3 is TGCAGTGCTTTCTCGACGAGCTGGAGCACAGATACGCAGTATTTT.

This clonotype came up a few times. The V call is TRBV18, the J call TRBJ2-1, with D tentatively TRBD1 or TRBD2 (6 bases each). This CDR3 comprises 18 residues. Germline values: CDR1 KGHSH, CDR2 LQKENI. V was clipped by 3 bases and J by 0 bases, with 18 bases between them. The CDR3 protein is CASSPYGGGGISYNEQFF. The DNA for the CDR3 is TGTGCCAGCTCACCTTATGGCGGAGGGGGGATCTCCTACAATGAGCAGTTCTTC.

This clonotype has a handful of counts. V gene TRBV25-1 combines with J gene TRBJ1-1; D gene ambiguous. The germline CDR1 and CDR2 sequences are MGHDK and SYGVNS. The CDR3 contains 12 residues. V lost 8 bases and J 4 bases, leaving 11 bases between the germline ends. CDR3 in amino acids: CASQGYGTEAFF. CDR3 nucleotide sequence: TGTGCCAGCCAAGGGTACGGCACTGAAGCTTTCTTT.

This clonotype was counted at least ten times. The gene calls are TRBV3-1 and TRBJ2-4; D not certain. The germline V and J ends were trimmed by 4 bases and 3 bases, with 10 bases remaining between them. The germline CDR1 and CDR2 sequences are LGHDT and YNNKEL (reference sequence). The CDR3 spans 14 residues. The CDR3 DNA sequence: TGTGCCAGCAGCCCTCCTACCGGCAAAAACATTCAGTACTTC. It specifies CASSPPTGKNIQYF.

The rearrangement uses TRBV15 and TRBJ2-1, with 7 bases lining up with TRBD2. V lost 5 bases, J lost 9 bases, and 10 bases stayed unmatched. The CDR3 totals 14 residues. Looked up from germline, CDR1 is LNHNV and CDR2 is YYDKDF (reference sequence). The CDR3 DNA reads as TGTGCCACCAGCGGCCAAAGGACTAGTACTGAGCAGTTCTTC. Amino acid sequence: CATSGQRTSTEQFF.

This clonotype was observed a few times. The rearrangement links TRBV27 to TRBJ1-1; D might be TRBD1 (5 bases). V lost 7 bases and J lost 3, with 18 bases in between. CDR1 and CDR2 from the germline V gene are MNHEY and SMNVEV (reference sequence). This CDR3 has 15 amino acids. CDR3 sequence reads: CASIVPLGTDTEAFF. CDR3 coding DNA: TGTGCCAGCATAGTTCCTTTGGGGACGGACACTGAAGCTTTCTTT.

The rearrangement joins TRBV2 to TRBJ1-2; D not certain. The CDR3 is 14 residues long. Between the trimmed V and J ends, which lost 7 bases and 4 bases, there was a span of 16 bases. CDR1 SNHLY and CDR2 FYNNEI come from the germline V gene. CDR3 coding DNA: TGTGCCAGCACCGAGGACGGGGAACCCTATGGCTACACCTTC. Protein: CASTEDGEPYGYTF.

CDR3 nucleotides: TGCAGTGCTAGAGAGGGTCCCCCTGCCACAGATACGCAGTATTTT. Protein product: CSAREGPPATDTQYF. The chain uses TRBV20-1 and TRBJ2-3; D uncertain. Germline V gene data show CDR1 as DFQATT and CDR2 as SNEGSKA (reference sequence). V was pared by 0 bases and J by 2 bases, with 12 bases between. The CDR3 loop spans 15 amino acids.

The chain is built from TRBV3-1 and TRBJ2-1; 8 positions agree with TRBD2. There are 14 residues in the CDR3. V shed 4 bases and J 7 bases; nucleotides not matched to a gene: 6. The germline CDR1 and CDR2 sequences are LGHDT and YNNKEL (reference sequence). CDR3 coding DNA: TGTGCCAGCAGCCGTAGCGGGGCGGGGAATGAGCAGTTCTTC. This codes for CASSRSGAGNEQFF.